This T cell receptor (beta chain) was sequenced during a study of T cells in Graves' hyperthyroidism and ophthalmopathy. General study findings and limits: Within blood appeared most thyroid clonotypes that had expanded above 0.001.

Amplified TCR beta CDR3 regions derived from RNA transcripts. TCR CDR3 regions were first amplified by RT-PCR with HTBI primers. TCRdb fed the multiplex PCR reads into MiXCR, producing one record per CDR3 protein. The sample includes roughly 840,000 distinct CDR3 sequences, about two fifths of them seen just once. This clonotype was seen a few times. What it recognizes is unknown. Trimming shortened V by 5 bases and J by 1 base, and 16 bases separated the two germline ends. CDR1 is SGHNT, CDR2 YYREEE, per germline (reference sequence). The CDR3 loop spans 15 amino acids. The origin of this receptor is a man aged 18-30 years with Graves' hyperthyroidism. This chain uses TRBV5-4 with TRBJ2-7, with D maybe TRBD1 (6 bases). Sequenced input: blood. The CDR3 loop reads CASRPGQGSSYEQYF. CDR3 nucleotides: TGTGCCAGCAGACCCGGGCAGGGGTCTTCCTACGAGCAGTACTTC. Based on the CDR3 plus reference TRBV5-4 and TRBJ2-7, the full variable domain is ETGVTQSPTHLIKTRGQQVTLRCSSQSGHNTVSWYQQALGQGPQFIFQYYREEENGRGNFPPRFSGLQFPNYSSELNVNALELDDSALYLCASRPGQGSSYEQYFGPGTRLTVT.